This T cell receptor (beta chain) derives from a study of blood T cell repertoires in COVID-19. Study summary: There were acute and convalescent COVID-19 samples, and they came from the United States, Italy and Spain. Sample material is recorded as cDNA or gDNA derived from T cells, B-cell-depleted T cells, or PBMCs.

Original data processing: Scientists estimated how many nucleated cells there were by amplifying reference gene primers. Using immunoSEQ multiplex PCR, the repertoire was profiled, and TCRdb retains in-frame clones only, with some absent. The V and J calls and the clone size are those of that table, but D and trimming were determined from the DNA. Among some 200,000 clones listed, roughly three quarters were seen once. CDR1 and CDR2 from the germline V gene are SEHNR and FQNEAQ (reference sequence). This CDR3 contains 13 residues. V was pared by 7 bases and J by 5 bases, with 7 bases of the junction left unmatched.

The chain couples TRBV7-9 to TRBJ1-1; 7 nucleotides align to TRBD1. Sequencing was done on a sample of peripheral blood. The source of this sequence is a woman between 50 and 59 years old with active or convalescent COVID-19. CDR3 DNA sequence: TGTGCCAGCAAGGGGGCAGGTCTGACTGAAGCTTTCTTT. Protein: CASKGAGLTEAFF.